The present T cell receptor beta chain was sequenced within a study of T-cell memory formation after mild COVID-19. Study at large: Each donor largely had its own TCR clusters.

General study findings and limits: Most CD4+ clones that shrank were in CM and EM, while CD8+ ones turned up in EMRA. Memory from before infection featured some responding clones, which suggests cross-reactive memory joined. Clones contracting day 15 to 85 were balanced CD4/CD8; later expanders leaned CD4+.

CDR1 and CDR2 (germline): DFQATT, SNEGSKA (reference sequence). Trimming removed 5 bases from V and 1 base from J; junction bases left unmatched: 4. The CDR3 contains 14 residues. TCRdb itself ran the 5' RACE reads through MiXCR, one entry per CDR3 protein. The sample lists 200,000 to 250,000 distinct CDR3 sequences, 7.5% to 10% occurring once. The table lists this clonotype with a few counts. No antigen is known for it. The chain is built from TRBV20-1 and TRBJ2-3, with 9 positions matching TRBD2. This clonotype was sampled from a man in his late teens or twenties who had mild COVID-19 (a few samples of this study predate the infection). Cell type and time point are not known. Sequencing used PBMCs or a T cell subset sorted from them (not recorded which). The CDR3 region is CSAPRTSGTDTQYF. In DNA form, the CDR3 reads TGCAGTGCTCCCCGGACTAGCGGCACAGATACGCAGTATTTT.